This T cell receptor (beta chain) was sequenced during a study of CD8+ T cells in alopecia areata. For the study at large: At a dose of 5 to 10 mg twice daily, oral tofacitinib was given to treated patients.

V was trimmed by 5 bases and J by 0 bases, leaving 14 bases between them. Germline V gene sequence: CDR1 MNHEY, CDR2 SMNVEV (reference sequence). This CDR3 has 16 amino acids. Treatment given: oral pan-JAK inhibitor, 5-10 mg twice daily. Specimens obtained from alopecia areata patients comprised lesional scalp punch biopsies and peripheral blood. Reverse transcription of extracted RNA yielded cDNA, which provided the sequencing template. Data came from immunoSEQ multiplex PCR; TCRdb stores just in-frame clones and leaves some out. The table has 130,000 to 150,000 clones, about four fifths seen once. This specimen consisted of CD8+ T cells sorted from blood, obtained at week 4, from a patient treated with tofacitinib. This TCR derives from a human donor with alopecia areata. The chain uses TRBV27 and TRBJ2-1; D remains ambiguous. The CDR3 DNA reads as TGTGCCAGCAGTACCTGGGGTTTGAGCTCCTACAATGAGCAGTTCTTC. Encoded protein: CASSTWGLSSYNEQFF.